The T cell receptor (beta chain) described here comes from a study of blood T cell repertoires in COVID-19. Study summary: COVID-19 samples, acute and convalescent, were from the United States, Italy and Spain. The cDNA or gDNA used as material had been derived from T cells, B-cell-depleted T cells, or PBMCs.

Seattle cases were enrolled at active infection and followed longitudinally. Authors' data handling: From reference gene primer amplification, estimates of nucleated cell counts were derived. Here immunoSEQ multiplex PCR was the method, and the copy in TCRdb shows in-frame clones only, minus some. V and J calls and clone size are as listed in that table; D and trimming were resolved from the DNA. This table has roughly 410,000 clones, about 89% appearing once. V lost 2 bases and J 5 bases, leaving 13 bases between the germline ends. In germline, CDR1 is GTSNPN, CDR2 SVGIG (reference sequence). This CDR3 has 14 residues.

The genes are TRBV30 and TRBJ1-5; maybe TRBD1 (5 bases). Input material: peripheral blood. This TCR came from a woman in her thirties or forties with COVID-19, enrolled during active disease. The CDR3 nucleotides read TGTGCCTGGAGTAAAAAGCGGGACGATCAGCCCCAGCATTTT. Residues: CAWSKKRDDQPQHF.